This is a list of T cell receptor beta chains from one sample in a study of response to subunit inactivated influenza vaccine. TCRdb analysed the RT-PCR reads with MiXCR anew, one entry per CDR3 protein. The sample lists approximately 480,000 distinct CDR3 sequences, roughly 9.8% seen once, with over 9.5% in the top ten. Sample: PBMCs from blood, taken about 6 weeks after vaccination. The receptors were gathered from a man aged 45 to 65 who received an inactivated influenza vaccine. CDR3s leave out the opening cysteine and the closing phenylalanine or tryptophan.

j_gene: TRBJ1-1
len: 14
v_gene: TRBV5-1
CDR3aa: ASSLGAGTMNTEAF

j_gene: TRBJ1-1
len: 11
v_gene: TRBV29-1
CDR3aa: SVQKALNTEAF

j_gene: TRBJ1-1
len: 11
v_gene: TRBV29-1
CDR3aa: SVDQGMNTEAF

j_gene: TRBJ2-5
len: 11
v_gene: TRBV15
CDR3aa: ATSLRDGETQY

j_gene: TRBJ1-5
len: 13
v_gene: TRBV20-1
CDR3aa: SAGGGERVGQPQH

j_gene: TRBJ1-1
len: 12
v_gene: TRBV5-6
CDR3aa: ASSLEMVNTEAF

j_gene: TRBJ1-4
len: 11
v_gene: TRBV29-1
CDR3aa: SVVDEGYEKLF

j_gene: TRBJ2-6
len: 11
v_gene: TRBV7-3
CDR3aa: ASSPPGANVLT

j_gene: TRBJ1-5
len: 13
v_gene: TRBV10-3
CDR3aa: AIRGEQGSNQPQH

j_gene: TRBJ2-3
len: 16
v_gene: TRBV27
CDR3aa: ASSLLLAGAYSTDTQY

j_gene: TRBJ1-5
len: 13
v_gene: TRBV12-3/TRBV12-4
CDR3aa: ASRRGKQWNQPQH

j_gene: TRBJ1-2
len: 12
v_gene: TRBV5-1
CDR3aa: ASSLSERNYGYT

j_gene: TRBJ1-1
len: 12
v_gene: TRBV20-1
CDR3aa: SAGTTGVGTEAF

j_gene: TRBJ2-1
len: 13
v_gene: TRBV24-1
CDR3aa: ATSAAGTGVGEQF

j_gene: TRBJ2-3
len: 13
v_gene: TRBV20-1
CDR3aa: SARRPIGGPDTQY

j_gene: TRBJ2-3
len: 14
v_gene: TRBV7-7
CDR3aa: ASSPGLSSSTDTQY

j_gene: TRBJ1-1
len: 13
v_gene: TRBV20-1
CDR3aa: SAPPRTSPVTEAF

j_gene: TRBJ2-3
len: 12
v_gene: TRBV12-3/TRBV12-4
CDR3aa: ASSFLSGGDTQY

j_gene: TRBJ1-1
len: 11
v_gene: TRBV12-3/TRBV12-4
CDR3aa: ASSLGVGTEAF

j_gene: TRBJ2-7
len: 13
v_gene: TRBV25-1
CDR3aa: ASSEGLATSYEQY

j_gene: TRBJ2-4
len: 16
v_gene: TRBV6-1
CDR3aa: ASSAGRFLAQAKNIQY

j_gene: TRBJ2-1
len: 11
v_gene: TRBV7-2
CDR3aa: ASSKLFTGLQF

j_gene: TRBJ2-3
len: 14
v_gene: TRBV20-1
CDR3aa: SASPLGLAGADTQY

j_gene: TRBJ2-1
len: 13
v_gene: TRBV7-9
CDR3aa: ASSLTGGKLDEQF

j_gene: TRBJ2-7
len: 11
v_gene: TRBV4-2
CDR3aa: ASSPLLYYEQY

j_gene: TRBJ1-2
len: 12
v_gene: TRBV14
CDR3aa: ASSPDVGGYGYT

j_gene: TRBJ2-7
len: 11
v_gene: TRBV2
CDR3aa: ASGGGSSYEQY

j_gene: TRBJ2-3
len: 10
v_gene: TRBV7-2
CDR3aa: ASSFPTDTQY